This TCR beta chain was found in a study of siplizumab effects on memory and regulatory T cells. Only in-frame clones appear in the TCRdb table, and some are missing; sequencing was by immunoSEQ multiplex PCR. The table includes some 100,000 clones, around 93% detected once. This TCR came from a human donor in good health. The sequenced material came from non-Treg CD4+ T cells sorted from blood.

The CDR3 DNA is TGTGCCAGCAGTGAAGGGGGGGCGAATAACTATGGCTACACCTTC. Translated: CASSEGGANNYGYTF. The gene calls are TRBV6-1 and TRBJ1-2, with D possibly being TRBD1 (6 bases). CDR3 size: 15 residues. V lost 1 base to trimming and J lost 1 base, with 10 bases between them. CDR1 is MNHNS, CDR2 SASEGT, per germline.